This TCR beta chain originates from a study of blood T cell repertoires in COVID-19. The germline CDR1 and CDR2 sequences are SQVTM and ANQGSEA. CDR3 length equals 16 residues. As for this clone: The junction and the germline gene differ at one end; a read error may be behind it. The sample carries other DNA sequences with the same CDR3.

Authors' data handling: Reference gene primer amplification gave nucleated cell count estimates. Some clones are missing from TCRdb's copy, which holds only in-frame ones; the method was immunoSEQ multiplex PCR. The V and J calls and clone size were taken over from that table, and D and trimming were inferred from the DNA. Here the sample spans roughly 150,000 clones, 89% being singletons. Sequenced: peripheral blood. J is TRBJ2-7 and V is TRBV29-1; 7 nucleotides agree with TRBD1. The receptor was isolated from a man between 60 and 75 years old with acute or convalescent COVID-19. In DNA form, the CDR3 reads TGCAGCGCCAGAGGGGCAGGGGGACAGAGAGCCTACGAGCAGTACTTT. Protein sequence: CSARGAGGQRAYEQYF.